These 18 T cell receptor beta chains were all obtained from the same sample, sequenced in a study of T cell responses to AZD1222 COVID-19 vaccine. Method: immunoSEQ multiplex PCR; TCRdb's copy keeps in-frame clones and lacks some. The table includes 100,000 to 150,000 clones, approximately 92% detected once. The material was peripheral blood, obtained 28 days after the second AZD1222 dose. Source of these receptors: an adult who received the AZD1222 COVID-19 vaccine.

This CDR3 is CASTPPGTATNEKLFF. CDR3 nucleotide sequence: TGTGCCAGCACCCCCCCGGGGACCGCAACTAATGAAAAACTGTTTTTT. V is TRBV7-9 and J is TRBJ1-4, with D possibly matching TRBD1 (5 bases). From germline, CDR1 is SEHNR and CDR2 FQNEAQ (reference sequence). Trimming removed 7 bases from V and 0 bases from J, with 15 bases in between. The CDR3 consists of 16 residues.

The chain's CDR3 is CASSLGGGFDTQYF. CDR3 sequence (DNA): TGCGCCAGCAGCTTGGGGGGCGGATTCGATACGCAGTATTTT. The J gene is TRBJ2-3, the V gene TRBV5-1, with D perhaps TRBD1 (5 bases). The germline V gene has CDR1 SGHRS and CDR2 YFSETQ. The CDR3 sequence is 14 residues long. Trimming removed 0 bases from V and 6 bases from J, with 11 bases in between.

The V gene is TRBV12-3 or TRBV12-4, the J gene TRBJ1-2, with D unclear. This CDR3 has 13 residues. The ends were cut back, 1 base at V and 4 bases at J, with 7 bases in the middle. CDR3 DNA sequence: TGTGCCAGCAGTTTAGGGTACAGCTATGGCTACACCTTC. It translates to CASSLGYSYGYTF.

The gene calls are TRBV6-1 and TRBJ1-2; maybe TRBD1 (5 bases). Germline CDR1 MNHNS, CDR2 SASEGT. This CDR3 contains 15 residues. V lost 3 bases to trimming and J lost 0 bases, with 11 bases between them. The CDR3 region is CASSDGGSTNYGYTF. CDR3 bases: TGTGCCAGCAGTGACGGGGGATCCACTAACTATGGCTACACCTTC.

The V gene is TRBV7-3, the J gene TRBJ2-1, with 10 bases aligning to TRBD1. CDR3 length equals 14 residues. Germline CDR1 and CDR2: SGHTA and FQGTGA. Trimming cost V 5 bases and J 8 bases; bases outside gene matches: 6. The CDR3 loop is CASSRGQGVDEQFF. CDR3 in DNA: TGTGCCAGCAGCAGAGGACAGGGGGTTGATGAGCAGTTCTTC.

The rearrangement uses TRBV6-5 and TRBJ1-2; 7 bases fit TRBD1. CDR3 size: 14 residues. The V gene end was trimmed by 6 bases and the J gene end by 2 bases; junction bases not matched to a gene: 6. Germline V gene sequence: CDR1 MNHEY, CDR2 SVGAGI. The CDR3 is CASSGGTANYGYTF. For the CDR3, the DNA is TGTGCCAGCAGCGGCGGGACAGCAAACTATGGCTACACCTTC.

The V gene is TRBV18, the J gene TRBJ1-6; 9 bases align to TRBD1. V lost 0 bases, J lost 11 bases, and 5 bases stayed unmatched. This CDR3 contains 15 residues. CDR1 is KGHSH, CDR2 LQKENI, per germline. CDR3 nucleotide sequence: TGTGCCAGCTCACCACCCGGACAGGGGCGGGCACCCCTCCACTTT. Amino acid sequence: CASSPPGQGRAPLHF.

This clone came up once. CDR3 sequence: CASSRYGQYGTFF. The CDR3 nucleotides are TGTGCCAGCAGCCGTTACGGACAGTACGGAACTTTCTTT. The gene calls are TRBV3-1 (or the pseudogene TRBV3-2) and TRBJ1-1; TRBD1 is a possible D gene (6 bases). V lost 4 bases to trimming and J lost 12 bases, with 18 bases between them. Germline assignment: CDR1 LGHDT and CDR2 YNNKEL (reference sequence). This CDR3 region has 13 residues.

The chain recombines TRBV7-9 with TRBJ1-2; possibly TRBD1 for D (5 bases). CDR1 SEHNR and CDR2 FQNEAQ come from the germline V gene (reference sequence). The CDR3 covers 16 residues. The ends were cut back, 4 bases at V and 2 bases at J, with 17 bases in the middle. In DNA form, the CDR3 reads TGTGCCAGCAGCTCCGCGGGGGGGGACCTAAACTATGGCTACACCTTC. The encoded protein is CASSSAGGDLNYGYTF.

The chain recombines TRBV4-1 with TRBJ1-2; TRBD1 aligns across 8 bases. The CDR3 totals 13 residues. Germline lookup yields CDR1 MGHRA and CDR2 YSYEKL. V lost 1 base and J lost 11; bases outside the gene matches: 6. Here the CDR3 reads CASSQVAGGGYTF. Here the CDR3 DNA reads TGCGCCAGCAGCCAAGTAGCAGGGGGCGGATACACCTTC.

The chain joins TRBV7-2 to TRBJ1-1; D unresolved. The CDR3 extends over 14 amino acids. Trimming removed 4 bases at V and 3 bases at J, with 12 bases between. The germline V gene has CDR1 SGHTA and CDR2 FQGNSA. CDR3 in amino acids: CASSSVGAHTEAFF. The CDR3 DNA sequence: TGTGCCAGCAGCTCCGTGGGTGCGCACACTGAAGCTTTCTTT. The variable domain in full, completed from reference TRBV7-2 and TRBJ1-1, reads GAGVSQSPSNKVTEKGKDVELRCDPISGHTALYWYRQSLGQGLEFLIYFQGNSAPDKSGLPSDRFSAERTGGSVSTLTIQRTQQEDSAVYLCASSSVGAHTEAFFGQGTRLTVV.

This chain connects TRBV6-6 to TRBJ1-5; no reliable D call. V was clipped by 6 bases and J by 5 bases, with 14 bases between them. The V gene's germline CDR1 is MNHNY and CDR2 SVGAGI (reference sequence). The CDR3 runs to 14 residues. CDR3 DNA sequence: TGTGCCAGCAGCCTGGCCGTCGGGGATCAGCCCCAGCATTTT. It encodes CASSLAVGDQPQHF.

The chain combines TRBV27 with TRBJ2-2, with D maybe TRBD1 (5 bases). This CDR3 is built from 16 residues. Germline V lookup: CDR1 MNHEY, CDR2 SMNVEV (reference sequence). The V and J ends lost 4 bases and 6 bases respectively, with 18 bases between them. This CDR3 is CASSYTGPHLAGELFF. The DNA of the CDR3 is TGTGCCAGCAGTTACACAGGACCCCACCTAGCCGGGGAGCTGTTTTTT.

This chain's CDR3 is CASSPNRDVQETQYF. As DNA, the CDR3 is TGCGCCAGCAGTCCCAACCGGGACGTCCAAGAGACCCAGTACTTC. The genes are TRBV4-1 and TRBJ2-5; D tentatively fits TRBD1 or TRBD2 (5 bases each). The V end was cut by 6 bases, the J end by 1 base, with 15 bases between. Looked up from germline, CDR1 is MGHRA and CDR2 is YSYEKL. This CDR3 spans 15 amino acids.

The chain employs TRBV11-2 and TRBJ1-2, with 8 bases aligning to TRBD1. Germline assignment: CDR1 SGHAT and CDR2 FQNNGV. Unmatched junction bases numbered 9, after V lost 5 bases and J lost 1 base. CDR3 length equals 16 residues. For the CDR3, the DNA is TGTGCCAGCAGCCCAGCAGGGACAGGCCTTAACTATGGCTACACCTTC. Protein product: CASSPAGTGLNYGYTF.

The chain joins TRBV19 to TRBJ1-2; D is unclear. Germline V gene sequence: CDR1 LNHDA, CDR2 SQIVND (reference sequence). V shed 7 bases and J shed 3 bases, with 18 bases lying between them. The CDR3 is made up of 15 amino acids. The CDR3 sequence: CASTPRRTLDYGYTF. Here the CDR3 DNA reads TGTGCCAGTACCCCGAGACGGACCCTTGACTATGGCTACACCTTC.

The chain employs TRBV5-3 and TRBJ1-1; D is unclear. TRBV5-3 is an open reading frame whose function is uncertain. The CDR3 is 17 residues long. V was shortened by 4 bases and J by 1 base, with 20 bases between the two germline ends. The DNA for the CDR3 is TGTGCCAGAAGCGTCACCCCGAGCTTAGGGCGGAACACTGAAGCTTTCTTT. It yields the protein CARSVTPSLGRNTEAFF.

The chain uses TRBV4-3 and TRBJ2-1; 10 nucleotides match TRBD2. The CDR3 has 16 residues. Germline CDR1 LGHNA, CDR2 YSLEER. J gave up 7 bases and V 5 bases, and 11 bases lay outside the gene matches. The CDR3 here is CASSSRRVAGGNEQFF. The CDR3 DNA reads TGCGCCAGCAGCTCGCGGAGGGTAGCGGGAGGAAATGAGCAGTTCTTC.